These 21 T cell receptor beta chains came from one sample sequenced in a study of neurological immune-mediated disorders. Via MiXCR, TCRdb re-called the 5' RACE reads, giving one row per CDR3 protein. The sample lists under 45,000 distinct CDR3 sequences, 10% to 15% occurring once. The material sequenced was PBMCs. The receptor source for this set is a female donor in good health.

Many counts were recorded for this clonotype. This chain joins TRBV28 and TRBJ1-5, with D possibly TRBD1 on 6 matching bases. Trimming took 3 bases from V and 7 from J, leaving 13 bases between them. The CDR3 contains 14 residues. The V gene's germline CDR1 is MDHEN and CDR2 SYDVKM. CDR3 DNA: TGTGCCAGCAGTTTTCTGACAGGAGGACAGCCCCAGCATTTT. This translates into CASSFLTGGQPQHF.

This clonotype was detected many times. The chain links TRBV12-3 or TRBV12-4 to TRBJ2-7, with D maybe TRBD2 (5 bases). The CDR3 is 15 residues long. V lost 1 base and J lost 2, with 12 bases in between. CDR3 sequence (DNA): TGTGCCAGCAGTTTAGAGGCTGGGAGACCCTACGAGCAGTACTTC. Translated, it gives CASSLEAGRPYEQYF.

This clonotype has just one count. Just one base apart from a much larger clone, this may be a read error. The V and J genes are TRBV11-2 and TRBJ2-3, with TRBD2 matching over 7 bases. CDR1 SGHAT and CDR2 FQNNGV come from the germline V gene. The CDR3 length is 15 residues. The V and J ends lost 4 bases and 2 bases, in that order; junction bases with no gene match: 6. CDR3 amino acids: CASSWGGTNTDTQYF. In DNA form, the CDR3 reads TGTGCCAGCAGCTGGGGGGGGACGAACACAGATACGCAGTATTTT.

J is TRBJ2-6 and V is TRBV6-5; D assignment may be TRBD1 or TRBD2 (5 bases each). In germline, CDR1 is MNHEY, CDR2 SVGAGI. This CDR3 is built from 16 residues. The ends were cut back, 8 bases at V and 0 bases at J, with 14 bases in the middle. CDR3 in DNA: TGTGCCAGCCGACGGTCGGGGACCTCTGGGGCCAACGTCCTGACTTTC. Amino acid sequence: CASRRSGTSGANVLTF.

Many counts were recorded for this clonotype. CDR3 nucleotides: TGTGCCAGCAGTATATCGCCGGAACCACTAGGGGGTGAGCAGTTCTTC. The encoded protein is CASSISPEPLGGEQFF. The V call is TRBV6-5, the J call TRBJ2-1; the D gene is possibly TRBD1 (6 bases). Germline loops: CDR1 MNHEY, CDR2 SVGAGI. This CDR3 contains 16 residues. V shed 5 bases and J shed 9 bases, with 23 bases lying between them.

This clonotype was detected many times. The J gene is TRBJ2-3, the V gene TRBV5-1, with 10 bases lining up with TRBD1. V dropped 0 bases and J dropped 5; count of bases not matched to a gene: 6. Germline V gene lookup returns CDR1 SGHRS and CDR2 YFSETQ. The CDR3 covers 16 residues. The CDR3 here is CASSLAGTGVQDTQYF. Here the CDR3 DNA reads TGCGCCAGCAGCTTGGCCGGGACAGGGGTTCAAGATACGCAGTATTTT. Full variable domain (remainder filled in from reference TRBV5-1 and TRBJ2-3): KAGVTQTPRYLIKTRGQQVTLSCSPISGHRSVSWYQQTPGQGLQFLFEYFSETQRNKGNFPGRFSGRQFSNSRSEMNVSTLELGDSALYLCASSLAGTGVQDTQYFGPGTRLTVL.

This clonotype was seen many times. The chain carries TRBV20-1 and TRBJ1-2; possible D gene TRBD1, 5 bases. The CDR3 contains 12 residues. The V end was cut by 7 bases, the J end by 4 bases, with 13 bases between. Germline CDR1 reads DFQATT; CDR2 reads SNEGSKA (reference sequence). Here the CDR3 reads CSVITGAYGYTF. For the CDR3, the DNA is TGCAGTGTCATAACAGGAGCCTATGGCTACACCTTC.

This clonotype has ten or more counts. The chain couples TRBV6-5 to TRBJ1-2; perhaps TRBD1 as D (6 bases). The CDR3 contains 15 residues. With 6 bases removed from V and 4 bases from J, the gap between germline ends came to 18 bases. CDR1 and CDR2 (germline): MNHEY, SVGAGI. Here the CDR3 reads CASSTIGGGGYGYTF. The CDR3 bases are TGTGCCAGCAGCACGATCGGGGGCGGGGGCTATGGCTACACCTTC.

This clonotype was seen ten or more times. V is TRBV11-1 and J is TRBJ2-4; 7 bases align to TRBD1. In germline, CDR1 is SGHAT, CDR2 FQDESV (reference sequence). Germline trimming cut 1 base from V and 0 bases from J; bases unmatched to any gene: 15. This CDR3 comprises 20 residues. Here the CDR3 DNA reads TGTGCCAGCAGCTTAGGCCGGGCAGGGGGATCGATTAGAGCCAAAAACATTCAGTACTTC. It yields the protein CASSLGRAGGSIRAKNIQYF.

Note on this clonotype: A read error may produce the germline difference seen at one junction end. The chain employs TRBV12-3 or TRBV12-4 and TRBJ2-3, with 7 positions matching TRBD1. This CDR3 comprises 13 residues. CDR3 coding DNA: TGTGCCATCAGTGGGGGACAGTGGGCGACGCAGTATTTT. This sequence encodes CAISGGQWATQYF.

In its sample, this clonotype was seen many times. The chain combines TRBV30 with TRBJ2-3; tentative D call: TRBD2 (6 bases). V was pared by 1 base and J by 3 bases, with 11 bases between. Germline V lookup: CDR1 GTSNPN, CDR2 SVGIG (reference sequence). This CDR3 has 14 residues. CDR3: CAWSDQGGTDTQYF. For the CDR3, the DNA is TGTGCCTGGAGTGATCAAGGAGGGACAGATACGCAGTATTTT. The whole variable domain, filled in from reference TRBV30 and TRBJ2-3, reads SQTIHQWPATLVQPVGSPLSLECTVEGTSNPNLYWYRQAAGRGLQLLFYSVGIGQISSEVPQNLSASRPQDRQFILSSKKLLLSDSGFYLCAWSDQGGTDTQYFGPGTRLTVL.

The genes are TRBV20-1 and TRBJ2-5; 12 bases map to TRBD2. Germline loops: CDR1 DFQATT, CDR2 SNEGSKA (reference sequence). CDR3 length equals 15 residues. The trim removed 5 bases at V and 7 bases at J, leaving 11 bases unmatched. The CDR3 DNA reads TGCAGTGCTGGCCCTAGCGGGGGGGCCGGAGGGACCCAGTACTTC. Its protein is CSAGPSGGAGGTQYF.

A note on this clonotype: An end of the junction does not agree with germline; a read error may underlie this. The chain employs TRBV20-1 and TRBJ2-1; maybe TRBD2 (6 bases). Germline CDR1 is DFQATT and CDR2 is SNEGSKA (reference sequence). The CDR3 consists of 16 residues. CDR3 loop: CIARDPGWAGNNEQLF. CDR3 in DNA: TGCATTGCTAGAGACCCCGGATGGGCGGGGAACAATGAGCAGCTCTTC.

In its sample, this clonotype was seen many times. V and J are TRBV20-1 and TRBJ2-1; 7 bases are shared with TRBD2. Losses at the gene ends were 6 bases for V and 8 bases for J; bases not matched to a gene: 13. Germline CDR1 reads DFQATT; CDR2 reads SNEGSKA (reference sequence). The CDR3 consists of 14 residues. The CDR3 sequence: CSANWGREVDEQFF. In nucleotides, the CDR3 is TGCAGTGCAAACTGGGGGAGGGAAGTGGATGAGCAGTTCTTC.

This clonotype was recorded at least ten times. V gene TRBV5-1 combines with J gene TRBJ1-2, with a tentative D call TRBD1 (6 bases). V lost 4 bases and J lost 4, with 23 bases in between. Germline CDR1 reads SGHRS; CDR2 reads YFSETQ. The CDR3 runs 17 residues. The CDR3 region has the DNA TGCGCCAGCAGCCGCAGCCCACGTGAACAGGGTTTCTATGGCTACACCTTC. As protein: CASSRSPREQGFYGYTF.

This clonotype occurred many times. V usage is TRBV27 and J usage is TRBJ1-2, with 10 bases identical to TRBD1. Trimming took 3 bases from V and 8 from J; bases not matched to a gene: 9. Germline CDR1 and CDR2: MNHEY and SMNVEV (reference sequence). CDR3 length equals 15 residues. Here the CDR3 reads CASSLTGGQGGGYTF. CDR3 DNA: TGTGCCAGCAGTTTGACAGGGGGCCAGGGGGGGGGCTACACCTTC.

This clonotype was recorded at least ten times. The CDR3 protein is CASSPGQDREAFF. CDR3 nucleotides: TGTGCCAGCAGCCCCGGACAGGACCGTGAAGCTTTCTTT. V is TRBV5-4 and J is TRBJ1-1; 7 positions match TRBD1. J was trimmed by 7 bases and V by 4 bases; bases with no gene match: 7. The CDR3 is 13 residues long. Germline V gene lookup returns CDR1 SGHNT and CDR2 YYREEE (reference sequence).

The rearrangement joins TRBV5-1 to TRBJ2-4, with 8 bases that match TRBD2. The germline gives CDR1 SGHRS, CDR2 YFSETQ. The V and J ends lost 0 bases and 0 bases, in that order; junction bases with no gene match: 8. This CDR3 has 18 residues. CDR3 bases: TGCGCCAGCAGCTTGGCGTCGGGACTAGTGGTAGCCAAAAACATTCAGTACTTC. It yields the protein CASSLASGLVVAKNIQYF.

In its sample, this clonotype was seen many times. The chain has TRBV11-1 and TRBJ2-2; TRBD1 matches at 7 bases. Germline-derived CDR1 and CDR2 are SGHAT and FQDESV (reference sequence). The trim removed 6 bases at V and 6 bases at J, leaving 16 bases unmatched. The CDR3 is 17 residues long. The CDR3 DNA is TGTGCCAGCAGTTCAGAGGCGACAGGGCTTGGCGCCGGGGAGCTGTTTTTT. It encodes CASSSEATGLGAGELFF. Full variable domain (rest looked up from reference TRBV11-1 and TRBJ2-2): EAEVAQSPRYKITEKSQAVAFWCDPISGHATLYWYRQILGQGPELLVQFQDESVVDDSQLPKDRFSAERLKGVDSTLKIQPAELGDSAMYLCASSSEATGLGAGELFFGEGSRLTVL.

On this clonotype: This clone may be a read error of a much larger clone one base away. This chain uses TRBV5-1 with TRBJ1-1; 11 bases align to TRBD1. The CDR3 runs 16 residues. Germline CDR1 reads SGHRS; CDR2 reads YFSETQ. V shed 6 bases and J 3 bases; nucleotides not matched to a gene: 10. The CDR3 reads CASILGQGEKDTEAFF. CDR3 in DNA: TGCGCCAGCATATTGGGACAGGGGGAGAAGGACACTGAAGCTTTCTTT.

This clonotype was picked up many times. The V call is TRBV7-3, the J call TRBJ2-6, with D tentatively TRBD2 (5 bases). The CDR3 has 16 residues. The V end was cut by 2 bases, the J end by 4 bases, with 12 bases between. CDR1 and CDR2 from the germline V gene are SGHTA and FQGTGA. The CDR3 loop is CASSLGGQAGANVLTF. The CDR3 DNA follows: TGTGCCAGCAGCTTAGGAGGCCAAGCGGGGGCCAACGTCCTGACTTTC.